This TCR beta chain emerged from a study of shared clonotypes between healthy human individuals (TCRdb year 2020). For the study in its entirety: Three men and a couple of women, aged 18 to 49 years, made up the cohort. For each donor, three plates each were used for CD4 naive and CD4 memory, two plates were used for CD8 naive, and one plate was used for CD8 memory. To estimate repertoire size and how much clonotypes are shared between individuals, the study performed deep sequencing of blood TCR repertoires from five healthy adults. To increase sequencing depth and limit assay-specific biases, different laboratories used diverse techniques to prepare libraries and sequence TCR repertoires. Leukapheresis yielded between about 0.94 and 9.5 billion PBMCs per donor. Broad study findings and their caveats: Across a few donors, around 5% of naive CD4, approximately 4% of naive CD8, about 2% of memory CD4, and under 0.45% of memory CD8 clonotypes were shared. Pairwise subsampling led to the expectation that sequencing depth would affect the degree of clonotype sharing among donors. Because the study included only a small number of donors, the genetic and exposure-history diversity represented was limited. Incomplete sequencing was indicated by rarefaction of sorted-subset datasets, despite the large sequencing depth. Naive subsets generally had larger estimated clonotype richness than memory subsets. Sampling was restricted to blood, and TCR repertoires in tissue are likely to differ from TCR repertoires in blood. Compared with non-shared clonotypes, the clonotypes found in all four sorted-subset donors had higher generation probabilities.

As encoded in the germline V gene, CDR1 is SGHTA while CDR2 is FQGTGA. V is cut back by 2 bases and J by 0 bases, with 2 bases in the junction unmatched. Measured from the cysteine to the phenylalanine, the CDR3 is 16 residues long. Only the CDR3 region is kept as DNA, spanning 48 bases read in frame from base 1. This clone was seen just once. The antigen it binds to is not known. It has no much larger one-base neighbor in the sample; base qualities were not kept. Using the deep immunoSEQ assay, TCR CDR3 regions were amplified from genomic DNA by multiplex PCR. For each cell subset, the extracted genomic DNA was distributed evenly across all wells of several immunoSEQ 96-well plates, and each plate served as one replicate. Each replicate PCR for sorted subsets received 200 ng genomic DNA, equal to some 32,000 T cell genomes. Purified libraries were quantified with a Qubit 3.0 fluorometer, sized on a Bioanalyzer 2100, and re-quantified with the KAPA Library Quantification kit. Each immunoSEQ 96-well plate was sequenced on its own single-read 150-cycle Illumina NextSeq 550 flow cell. As for the authors' bioinformatics: The immunoSEQ output contained only junctional sequences without quality scores, so filtering could not match that applied to full-length reads. To assign V/J genes and CDR3, sequences were annotated against IMGT germline references using PyIR, a Python wrapper for IgBLAST v1.9. Reads were removed for weak V/J assignments (E-value above 1e-6), missing CDR3, stop codons, out-of-frame junctions, or ambiguous translated residues. A V3J clonotype was defined by an identical inferred V gene, J gene, and CDR3 amino acid sequence. Percentage overlap between repertoires was computed as shared unique clonotypes divided by the size of the smaller repertoire. Three approaches were used to assess repertoire richness: RTK rarefaction, the Chao1 estimator, and Recon v2.1 estimates of unobserved clonotypes. For all TCRbeta clonotypes obtained by the gDNA method from a handful of donors, generation probabilities were computed with OLGA. Held by TCRdb, this immuneACCESS table contains in-frame sequences only and omits some clones. Under half of the omission traces to an unresolved V gene where checked; the cause of the rest is unknown. D and trimming were read from the DNA, whereas the V and J calls and clone size are those reported in that table. The sample includes millions of clones, with more than 85% observed a single time. 0.39% of the sample is in the top ten clones.

Healthy HIV-negative adults with no recently reported acute infections or vaccinations were included as donors. Only Caucasian adults living in Nashville, Tennessee, USA were represented among the donors. Magnetic negative selection was used to enrich CD4+ T cells, after which naive cells were positively selected on CD45RA and the negative fraction became the memory subset. Blood was obtained by leukapheresis, after which PBMCs were separated by Ficoll-Histopaque density gradient centrifugation and cryopreserved in liquid nitrogen vapor phase. Analytical flow cytometry was used to check the purity and quantity of every magnetically sorted T cell population. Genomic DNA was isolated from every sorted fraction and measured by UV absorbance on a Nanodrop 2000c.

The sample comprised naive CD4+ T cells from PBMCs. According to the study, the label for this sample's cell subset or site signals: CD45RA+ positively selected. The receptor's source is a man aged 18 to 29 in good health. Some clones in this sample may be carry-over from other donors' samples. This chain joins TRBV7-3 to TRBJ2-1, with 9 bases in between that match TRBD2. CDR3 reads: CASSLLAGSSYNEQFF. The DNA sequence reads TGTGCCAGCAGCTTACTAGCGGGAAGCTCCTACAATGAGCAGTTCTTC.